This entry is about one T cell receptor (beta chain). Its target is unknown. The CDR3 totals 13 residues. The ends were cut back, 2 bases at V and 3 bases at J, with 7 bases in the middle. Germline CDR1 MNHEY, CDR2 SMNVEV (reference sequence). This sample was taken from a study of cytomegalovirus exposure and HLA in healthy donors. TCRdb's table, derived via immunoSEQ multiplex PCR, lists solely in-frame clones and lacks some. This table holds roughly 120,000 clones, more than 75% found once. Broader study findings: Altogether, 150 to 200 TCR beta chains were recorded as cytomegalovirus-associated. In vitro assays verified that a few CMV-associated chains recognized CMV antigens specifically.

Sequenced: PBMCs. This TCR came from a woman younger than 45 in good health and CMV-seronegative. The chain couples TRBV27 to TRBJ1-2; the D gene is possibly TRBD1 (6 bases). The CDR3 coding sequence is TGTGCCAGCAGTTTAGAGGGGGACTATGGCTACACCTTC. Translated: CASSLEGDYGYTF.